This T cell receptor (beta chain) was recorded in a study of shared clonotypes between healthy human individuals. Study observations and caveats: Specimens sampled were limited to blood, with tissue repertoires likely differing. Naive subsets generally had larger estimated richness than memory subsets.

CDR3 length: 16 residues. V lost 5 bases and J 6 bases, leaving 23 bases between the germline ends. Germline CDR1 is SGHTA and CDR2 is FQGNSA. Here immunoSEQ multiplex PCR was the method, and the copy in TCRdb shows in-frame clones only, minus some. The table has 2.3 million or so clones, 93% seen once. Concerning this clone itself: Antigen: not known.

The J gene is TRBJ2-7, the V gene TRBV7-2, with a possible D match to TRBD2 (6 bases). The sequence derives from a man in his late teens or twenties in good health. Some clones in this sample may be carry-over from other donors' samples. Sequencing was done on a sample of naive CD4+ T cells from PBMCs. Subset meaning: CD45RA+ positively selected. In DNA form, the CDR3 reads TGTGCCAGCAGCCTCGGTAGGGGACTCGCATCTCTCGAGCAGTACTTC. Translation gives CASSLGRGLASLEQYF.